This TCR beta chain was identified in a study of blood T cell repertoires in COVID-19. The repertoire was sequenced with immunoSEQ multiplex PCR; TCRdb's copy has only in-frame clones and lacks some. The sample consists of over 200,000 clones, about 84% of them appearing once. The CDR3 is 16 amino acids. CDR1 is LGHNA, CDR2 YNFKEQ, per germline. V was pared by 6 bases and J by 8 bases, with 15 bases of the junction left unmatched. The rearrangement uses TRBV4-2 and TRBJ2-1; 8 bases fit TRBD2. This clonotype originated in a man aged 60 to 69 who had recovered from COVID-19. Specimen: PBMCs or T cells enriched from blood (not recorded which). The CDR3 loop is CASSLSGSGGWDEQFF. CDR3 sequence (DNA): TGTGCCAGCAGTCTCAGTGGAAGCGGGGGTTGGGATGAGCAGTTCTTC.